Reported below is one TCR beta chain. The repertoire was sequenced with immunoSEQ multiplex PCR; TCRdb's copy has only in-frame clones and lacks some. The repertoire includes fewer than 250,000 clones, around 88% of them detected once, and roughly 14% sits in the top ten. This specimen belongs to a study of blood T cell repertoires in COVID-19. Study summary: Samples representing acute and convalescent COVID-19 were sourced from the United States, Italy and Spain.

Study members were between roughly 18 and 100 years old and lived in 24 US regions. Categorization into cohorts depended on clinical history that participants reported. The specimen sequenced was PBMCs or T cells enriched from blood (not recorded which). This clonotype was sampled from a woman in her 50s with acute COVID-19.

This CDR3 reads CASSQGEGRRYTF. The CDR3 DNA sequence: TGCGCCAGCAGCCAAGGGGAGGGGCGGCGGTACACCTTC. This chain connects TRBV4-1 to TRBJ1-2, with D perhaps matching TRBD1 (5 bases). The germline CDR1 and CDR2 sequences are MGHRA and YSYEKL. The V and J ends lost 1 base and 11 bases respectively, with 14 bases between them. The length of the CDR3 is 13 residues.